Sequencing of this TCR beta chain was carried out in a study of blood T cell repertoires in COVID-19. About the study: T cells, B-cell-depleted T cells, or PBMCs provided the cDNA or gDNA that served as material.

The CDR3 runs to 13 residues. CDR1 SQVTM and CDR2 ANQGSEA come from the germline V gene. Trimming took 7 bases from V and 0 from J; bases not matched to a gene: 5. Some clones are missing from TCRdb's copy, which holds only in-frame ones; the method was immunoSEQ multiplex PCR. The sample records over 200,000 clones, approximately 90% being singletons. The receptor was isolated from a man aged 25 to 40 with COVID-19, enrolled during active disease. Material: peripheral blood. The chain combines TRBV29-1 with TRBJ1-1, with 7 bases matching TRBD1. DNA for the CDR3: TGCAGCGGGGACAGAAGAATGAACACTGAAGCTTTCTTT. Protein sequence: CSGDRRMNTEAFF.